This TCR beta chain was sequenced in a study of blood T cell repertoires in COVID-19. In the study overall: Sites across the United States, Italy and Spain contributed samples from acute and convalescent COVID-19. From T cells, B-cell-depleted T cells, or PBMCs came the material, which was cDNA or gDNA.

In the original analysis: The assay estimated nucleated cells by amplifying reference gene primers. Clones were sequenced by immunoSEQ multiplex PCR, and TCRdb holds only the in-frame ones, with some missing. V and J calls and clone size are those listed in that table; D and trimming were worked out from the DNA. The repertoire includes tens of thousands of clones, 88% of them detected once, and roughly 45% sits in the top ten. CDR3 length: 13 amino acids. With V trimmed by 6 bases and J by 11 bases, 10 bases remained unmatched. The germline gives CDR1 ENHRY, CDR2 SYGVKD. The sample comprised peripheral blood. The chain joins TRBV10-3 to TRBJ1-1; TRBD1 matches 9 bases. The clonotype originates from a human donor in a cohort sampled during active COVID-19. DNA for the CDR3: TGTGCCATCAGAGGGACAGGGCTTGGGTTTGCTTTCTTT. It is translated as CAIRGTGLGFAFF.